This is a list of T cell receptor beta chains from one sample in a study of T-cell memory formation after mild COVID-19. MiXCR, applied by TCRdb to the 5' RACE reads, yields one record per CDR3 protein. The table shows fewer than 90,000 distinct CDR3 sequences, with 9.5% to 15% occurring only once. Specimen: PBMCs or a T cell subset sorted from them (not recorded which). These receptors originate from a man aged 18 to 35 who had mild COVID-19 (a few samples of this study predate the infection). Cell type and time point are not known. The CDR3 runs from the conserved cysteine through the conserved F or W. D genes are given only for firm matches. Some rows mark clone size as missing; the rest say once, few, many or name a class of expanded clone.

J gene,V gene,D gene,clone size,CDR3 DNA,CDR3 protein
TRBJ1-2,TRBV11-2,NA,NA,TGTGCCAGCAGCGTGGCAGGGAGGGGTGGCTACACCTTC,CASSVAGRGGYTF
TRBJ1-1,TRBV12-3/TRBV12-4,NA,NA,TGTGCCAGCAGCCAGGACAGTCTTGGCACTGAAGCTTTCTTT,CASSQDSLGTEAFF
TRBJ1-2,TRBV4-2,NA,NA,TGTGCCAGCAGCCAAGAAGGTTATGAGGGAAGCTTCTATGGCTACACCTTC,CASSQEGYEGSFYGYTF
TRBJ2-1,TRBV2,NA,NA,TGTGCCAGCAGTGGAATTGAGCAGTTCTTC,CASSGIEQFF
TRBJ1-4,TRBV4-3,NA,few,TGCGCCAGCAGCCAAGATCGGGGGGCGGCTAATGAAAAACTGTTTTTT,CASSQDRGAANEKLFF
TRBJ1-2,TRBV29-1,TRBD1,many,TGCAGCATTCCGGGACAGCTTAACTATGGCTACACCTTC,CSIPGQLNYGYTF
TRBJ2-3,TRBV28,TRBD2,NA,TGTGCCAGCAGTGGGACTAGCGGATACCACACAGATACGCAGTATTTT,CASSGTSGYHTDTQYF
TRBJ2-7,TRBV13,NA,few,TGTGCCAGCAGCTTCGGACCTACCTACGAGCAGTACTTC,CASSFGPTYEQYF
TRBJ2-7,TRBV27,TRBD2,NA,TGTGCCAGCAGAGTAGCGGGGGGGCCTACCTACGAGCAGTACTTC,CASRVAGGPTYEQYF
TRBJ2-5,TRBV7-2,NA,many,TGTGCCACCGCCGGGACAAGCCGGCAAGAGACCCAGTACTTC,CATAGTSRQETQYF
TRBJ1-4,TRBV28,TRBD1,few,TGTGCCAGCAGGCCCAGGGGGCCAGCTAATGAAAAACTGTTTTTT,CASRPRGPANEKLFF
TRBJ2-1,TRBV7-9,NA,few,TGTGCCAGCAGCTTGGGAGGGGGCGAAGGCAATGAGCAGTTCTTC,CASSLGGGEGNEQFF